This T cell receptor (beta chain) appears in the sequencing data of a study of regulatory T cells in long-lasting Graves disease (dated by TCRdb to the early 2020s). As for the study more broadly: Patients with newly diagnosed Graves' disease had been on antithyroid drugs for under 3 months. Persistent Graves' disease patients were compared with newly diagnosed Graves' disease patients by peripheral blood TCR sequencing and RNA sequencing. The study was registered as a clinical trial and conducted in China. A total of roughly 33 samples underwent TCR sequencing: roughly 13 from persistent and about 20 from newly diagnosed Graves' disease patients. Study-level results and caveats: Lower TCR Shannon entropy and fewer highly expanded clones were observed in persistent Graves' disease patients than in newly diagnosed patients, which suggested clonal expansion. The authors acknowledged the small sample size as a limitation that may reduce accuracy. Only the TCR beta chain was sequenced and analyzed. A larger number of public clonotypes was shared among persistent patients (approximately 3,000) than among newly diagnosed patients (around 870). TRBV28, TRBJ1-2 and TRBJ2-5 were preferentially used in persistent disease, while TRBV20-1 and TRBJ2-1 were favored in newly diagnosed disease. Only peripheral blood was studied, because thyroid tissue, the primary lesion, was inaccessible.

Via the germline V gene, CDR1 is SNHLY and CDR2 FYNNEI. The CDR3 sequence holds 16 residues, the cysteine and phenylalanine included. Of all the DNA, just the CDR3 is kept, 48 bases in frame from base 1. V gives up 2 bases and J gives up 7 bases, and the segment between their germline ends measures 18 bases. The receptor library was made with multiplex PCR. Instrument on record: Illumina HiSeq 4000. TCR beta libraries were built with iRepertoire HTBI primers and Arm-PCR amplification of CDR3 regions. Gel purification was performed on PCR products prior to sequencing. On the study's bioinformatics: Across samples, roughly 60 TRBV and approximately 15 TRBJ segments were identified and used for gene usage analysis of CDR3 amino acid clonotypes. COPE and FqMerger were used to merge the filtered high-quality paired reads into contigs. BLAST was used to align contigs to the IMGT TRBV, TRBD and TRBJ reference genes, and CDR3 was defined following IMGT. Any clonotype with a frequency above 0.1% was classified as a highly expanded clone. Shannon entropy was used to measure repertoire diversity, and the Gini coefficient was used to measure V-J evenness. A clonotype found in more than one individual was treated as public. TCRdb reanalyzed the raw reads on its own, using fastp at Q25 for trimming and MiXCR for clone calling, and kept in-frame beta chains. A single entry per CDR3 protein holds the most common genes and DNA from its merged rows. The V and J calls shown here were made by TCRdb, not taken from the authors' results. Across this sample there are over 500,000 distinct CDR3 sequences, with about 16% seen only once. The ten largest make up about 11% of the sample.

For this clonotype: Its antigen is not yet known. No much larger clone is present one base from it, and per-base qualities are unavailable.

The sample's time point label, in plain terms: newly diagnosed GD, antithyroid drugs for less than 3 months. For both TCR sequencing and RNA sequencing, RNA was extracted from PBMCs using TRIzol. Graves' disease was diagnosed according to American Thyroid Association guidelines. The patients came from an endocrinology department in Xi'an, China. From each patient, around 8.3 milliliters of peripheral blood was collected into an EDTA anticoagulant tube. Ficoll Paque Plus density gradient separation was used to isolate PBMCs, and no further T cell sorting was done. An Agilent 2100 Bioanalyzer and agarose gel were used to check RNA quality, while a NanoDrop 2000 measured RNA concentration. These data are also associated with another study on T cells in Graves' hyperthyroidism and ophthalmopathy. As the second publication notes: Stable Graves' hyperthyroidism was defined as no progression to ophthalmopathy during 18 months of follow-up. Hyperthyroidism patients were newly diagnosed, with disease duration under 2 months, and aged 18 to 65 years. Patients with uncontrolled infections, other autoimmune diseases, pregnancy or lactation were excluded. Clinical symptoms, serum thyroxine and TRAb, thyroid ultrasound, and orbital computed tomography formed the basis for the diagnoses. A first-round RT-PCR of the TCR CDR3 used the HTBI primer set with the Qiagen OneStep RT-PCR kit. Most expanded thyroid clonotypes (frequency above 0.001) were also detected in blood, a finding suggesting that blood repertoires may reflect thyroid immune responses. In cross-validation, a model built on a 13 V-J signature told ophthalmopathy apart from stable hyperthyroidism with approximately 90% sensitivity and 81% to 82% specificity, and in testing the same model reached 80%/75%. In validation, the model predicted progression to ophthalmopathy a median of about 6 months before onset, with roughly 68% sensitivity and about 75% specificity. To identify distinguishing TCR V-J signatures, a discovery cohort of some 99 patients was used, comprising approximately 40 with Graves' ophthalmopathy and 55 to 65 with stable Graves' hyperthyroidism. Prospective prediction of ophthalmopathy was tested in an independent validation cohort of approximately 19 hyperthyroidism patients and 15 to 17 patients who later progressed to ophthalmopathy. The 85 to 100 discovery patients were divided at random into training and test sets in a 7:3 ratio. Thyroid tissue and blood T-cell repertoires from about six Graves' hyperthyroidism patients were also compared in the study. Following sampling, methimazole starting at 30 mg daily was given to hyperthyroidism patients, and high-dose intravenous methylprednisolone was given to ophthalmopathy patients. The libraries were constructed in a second round of multiplex PCR and then size-selected and purified. The libraries were sequenced on an Illumina HiSeq2000 using paired-end 100 bp reads. Raw data were processed with SOAPnuke, discarding reads with adapters, uncalled bases, mean Phred below 15, or no exact constant-primer or identifier match. High-quality paired reads were merged with COPE v1.2.5, and unique nucleotide sequences were defined as clonotypes. Clonotypes were aligned to IMGT TRBV, TRBD and TRBJ reference segments using MiTCR v1.1. The analysis was restricted to V-J combinations with a frequency above 0.0001, which together covered just over 98% of the repertoires. The TCS score was defined as F50 (clonal expansion) divided by E x V (chaos), with BLOSUM62-based TCRdist calculated between CDR3 peptides within each V-J. Welch's t-statistics and random forest reduced 450 to 600 V-J features to roughly 13, which were used in a naive Bayes classifier (R e1071). Sample size was not statistically predetermined, and investigators were not blinded to group allocation. The paper describes TCR Vbeta CDR3 sequencing of more than 120 peripheral blood samples, made up of around 41 ophthalmopathy patients, around 78 hyperthyroidism patients and 17 progressor patients.

The specimen was peripheral blood mononuclear cells (PBMCs), collected at new diagnosis, from a patient treated with antithyroid drugs. The TCR originated in a man younger than 30 with Graves disease. Donor details come from another sample of the same person, matched by shared clones. The rearrangement joined TRBV2 to TRBJ2-1; the D gene is possibly TRBD2, with 6 bases matching. The CDR3 in this case is CASSEQLARMSNEQFF. The nucleotide sequence reads as follows: TGTGCCAGCAGTGAACAACTAGCACGTATGTCGAATGAGCAGTTCTTC. The entire variable domain, with the stretches around the CDR3 drawn from the reference TRBV2 and TRBJ2-1 proteins, is EPEVTQTPSHQVTQMGQEVILRCVPISNHLYFYWYRQILGQKVEFLVSFYNNEISEKSEIFDDQFSVERPDGSNFTLKIRSTKLEDSAMYFCASSEQLARMSNEQFFGPGTRLTVL.